The present T cell receptor (beta chain) was sequenced within a study of cytomegalovirus exposure and HLA in healthy donors. Background on the study: Of some 410 genotyped donors, 80% to 85% grouped in the Caucasian-associated ancestry cluster.

Germline CDR1 reads SGHTS; CDR2 reads YDEGEE. The CDR3 covers 17 residues. V lost 4 bases, J lost 2 bases, and 12 bases stayed unmatched. The PCR ran on 60 Vbeta and 13 Jbeta primers. This table comes from immunoSEQ multiplex PCR, and its TCRdb copy is limited to in-frame clones, with some not included. The sample holds about 190,000 clones, approximately 80% seen once. Comment on this clone: No antigen is known for it.

Study outcomes and limitations: In a later analysis, TCR beta V- and J-gene trimming was associated with a missense DCLRE1C variant. Certain sequence variants were highly shared and formed a cluster, and this cluster was likely a sequencing artifact. Altogether, about 160 TCR beta chains were recorded as cytomegalovirus-associated.

The origin of this receptor is a woman aged 25 to 39 in good health and CMV-seropositive. Sequencing was performed on PBMCs. The chain carries TRBV5-8 and TRBJ2-3; 8 bases fit TRBD2. The CDR3 is CASSIRQAGGYTDTQYF. In nucleotides, the CDR3 is TGTGCCAGCAGCATAAGACAGGCGGGGGGATACACAGATACGCAGTATTTT.